The 26 T cell receptor beta chains listed next were all sequenced from one sample in a study of beta chain features in type 1 diabetes. General study findings and limits: Moderate yet significant TCRB CDR3 shortening was seen in Type 1 diabetes patients in all four CD4+ subsets.

These receptors are not linked to any known antigen. As every portion of the isolated RNA was reverse transcribed, the sequencing read expressed TCRB transcripts. TCRdb keeps only in-frame clones here, not all; method: immunoSEQ multiplex PCR. The sample yields some 700,000 clones, around 15% seen once. The sequencing input was naive CD4+ T cells from blood. The receptors were sampled from a man younger than 35 with type 1 diabetes.

Points on this clone: The CDR3 does not end in the conserved phenylalanine or tryptophan, so this is likely a read error. It is unclear where the CDR3 begins or ends on the DNA, so no DNA is shown, and the CDR3 is as TCRdb lists it. CDR3 residues: CASSSGAGVDQL. The chain uses TRBV5-6 and TRBJ1-1. CDR1 and CDR2 (germline): SGHDT, YYEEEE. The CDR3 length is 12 residues, termini included.

Here the CDR3 DNA reads TGTGCCAGCAGCCATATGACAGGGGATGGGCAGCCCCAGCATTTT. Protein: CASSHMTGDGQPQHF. V is TRBV4-2 and J is TRBJ1-5; 8 positions agree with TRBD1. This CDR3 has 15 residues. V lost 3 bases and J lost 7; bases outside the gene matches: 8. The germline CDR1 and CDR2 sequences are LGHNA and YNFKEQ.

This clone has a handful of counts. The chain is built from TRBV30 and TRBJ1-5; the D is unclear. Per germline, CDR1 GTSNPN and CDR2 SVGIG (reference sequence). Trimming took off 3 bases at V and 4 bases at J, with 7 bases between the two ends. CDR3 length equals 12 residues. DNA for the CDR3: TGTGCCTGGAGCTACTTGAATCAGCCCCAGCATTTT. This codes for CAWSYLNQPQHF.

V gene TRBV30 combines with J gene TRBJ1-2; 9 bases fit TRBD1. Germline trimming cut 5 bases from V and 0 bases from J; bases unmatched to any gene: 4. This CDR3 region has 14 residues. Germline CDR1 is GTSNPN and CDR2 is SVGIG (reference sequence). The CDR3 region is CAWGTGLTNYGYTF. CDR3 in DNA: TGTGCCTGGGGGACAGGGTTGACTAACTATGGCTACACCTTC.

The V and J genes are TRBV14 and TRBJ2-2; TRBD2 might be the D (5 bases). Germline lookup yields CDR1 SGHDN and CDR2 FVKESK. The CDR3 extends over 15 amino acids. Between the trimmed V and J ends, which lost 1 base and 0 bases, there was a span of 6 bases. The CDR3 is CASSQGRANTGELFF. The CDR3 DNA is TGTGCCAGCAGCCAAGGGCGGGCGAACACCGGGGAGCTGTTTTTT. The variable domain in full, completed from reference TRBV14 and TRBJ2-2, reads EAGVTQFPSHSVIEKGQTVTLRCDPISGHDNLYWYRRVMGKEIKFLLHFVKESKQDESGMPNNRFLAERTGGTYSTLKVQPAELEDSGVYFCASSQGRANTGELFFGEGSRLTVL.

The V gene is TRBV7-9, the J gene TRBJ1-6; tentatively, D is TRBD1 (6 bases). The CDR3 runs to 12 residues. V lost 6 bases and J 7 bases, leaving 7 bases between the germline ends. The germline gives CDR1 SEHNR, CDR2 FQNEAQ (reference sequence). The CDR3, as DNA: TGTGCCAGCAGAGGGGGGAATTCACCCCTCCACTTT. This encodes CASRGGNSPLHF.

In the case of this clone: Other DNA sequences in this sample translate to the same CDR3. The chain joins TRBV7-9 to TRBJ1-6, with D uncertain. This CDR3 has 15 amino acids. Germline V gene data show CDR1 as SEHNR and CDR2 as FQNEAQ (reference sequence). V was cut by 2 bases and J by 3 bases, with 8 bases left in between. The CDR3 DNA is TGTGCCAGCAGCTTAAGGGAGGGCTATAATTCACCCCTCCACTTT. The encoded protein is CASSLREGYNSPLHF.

The chain employs TRBV5-1 and TRBJ2-5, with TRBD1 identical over 10 bases. V trimming: 3 bases; J trimming: 2 bases; junction bases outside the gene matches: 7. The CDR3 sequence is 16 residues long. In germline, CDR1 is SGHRS, CDR2 YFSETQ. The CDR3 protein is CASSSFTGQGQETQYF. The CDR3 DNA is TGCGCCAGCAGCTCCTTCACGGGACAGGGGCAAGAGACCCAGTACTTC.

This clone was counted only a few times. The chain recombines TRBV7-7 with TRBJ2-5; TRBD1 aligns across 7 bases. The germline gives CDR1 SSHAT, CDR2 FNYEAQ (reference sequence). The CDR3 loop spans 16 amino acids. V was clipped by 1 base and J by 3 bases; unmatched bases: 8. CDR3 coding DNA: TGTGCCAGCAGCTTAGGCCCGGGACAGAGTAAAGAGACCCAGTACTTC. Protein: CASSLGPGQSKETQYF. The full variable domain, with the rest looked up from reference TRBV7-7 and TRBJ2-5, is GAGVSQSPRYKVTKRGQDVTLRCDPISSHATLYWYQQALGQGPEFLTYFNYEAQPDKSGLPSDRFSAERPEGSISTLTIQRTEQRDSAMYRCASSLGPGQSKETQYFGPGTRLLVL.

The J gene is TRBJ1-1, the V gene TRBV5-1; the match to TRBD1 covers 12 bases. Germline V CDR1 and CDR2: SGHRS, YFSETQ. This CDR3 has 18 amino acids. Trimming took 4 bases from V and 1 from J; bases not matched to a gene: 11. The CDR3 region is CASSPLAGTGGPNTEAFF. CDR3 DNA: TGCGCCAGCAGCCCTCTCGCAGGGACAGGGGGCCCGAACACTGAAGCTTTCTTT. The full variable domain, in which reference TRBV5-1 and TRBJ1-1 provide the parts outside the CDR3, is KAGVTQTPRYLIKTRGQQVTLSCSPISGHRSVSWYQQTPGQGLQFLFEYFSETQRNKGNFPGRFSGRQFSNSRSEMNVSTLELGDSALYLCASSPLAGTGGPNTEAFFGQGTRLTVV.

J is TRBJ2-1 and V is TRBV30; TRBD2 agrees at 12 bases. The V gene's germline CDR1 is GTSNPN and CDR2 SVGIG (reference sequence). This CDR3 region has 15 residues. V was pared by 2 bases and J by 2 bases, with 1 base of the junction left unmatched. In nucleotides, the CDR3 is TGTGCCTGGAGTCGGACTAGCGGGGCCTACAATGAGCAGTTCTTC. As protein: CAWSRTSGAYNEQFF.

The J gene is TRBJ2-5, the V gene TRBV18; perhaps TRBD1 as D (5 bases). V was cut by 3 bases and J by 2 bases, with 13 bases left in between. The CDR3 loop spans 15 amino acids. In germline, CDR1 is KGHSH, CDR2 LQKENI. The CDR3 region has the DNA TGTGCCAGCTCACCTAATAAGGACATTCAAGAGACCCAGTACTTC. Translation gives CASSPNKDIQETQYF.

The J gene is TRBJ2-2, the V gene TRBV28, with D unclear. Germline CDR1 MDHEN, CDR2 SYDVKM. CDR3 size: 14 residues. V was pared by 8 bases and J by 4 bases, with 14 bases between. CDR3 region: CASRTPGPTGELFF. The CDR3 DNA follows: TGTGCCAGCCGAACTCCCGGTCCCACCGGGGAGCTGTTTTTT.

The chain joins TRBV7-9 to TRBJ1-1; 7 bases agree with TRBD1. Trimming cost V 5 bases and J 7 bases; bases outside gene matches: 7. Germline-derived CDR1 and CDR2 are SEHNR and FQNEAQ (reference sequence). This CDR3 is 13 amino acids long. CDR3 residues: CASSTYRDSEAFF. CDR3 coding DNA: TGTGCCAGCAGCACCTACCGGGACAGTGAAGCTTTCTTT.

The chain is built from TRBV5-1 and TRBJ1-2; 7 bases fit TRBD1. There are 13 residues in the CDR3. The germline V gene has CDR1 SGHRS and CDR2 YFSETQ. V dropped 2 bases and J dropped 13; count of bases not matched to a gene: 11. CDR3 sequence reads: CASSFDREPLGTF. The CDR3 bases are TGCGCCAGCAGCTTTGACAGGGAGCCCTTGGGCACCTTC.

The chain links TRBV11-2 to TRBJ2-7, with TRBD2 as a possible D gene (5 bases). CDR1 and CDR2 (germline): SGHAT, FQNNGV. Trimming shortened V by 5 bases and J by 3 bases, and 20 bases separated the two germline ends. CDR3 size: 16 residues. The CDR3 nucleotides read TGTGCCAGCAGCCGAGGGAGCAACCCATGGGTCTACGAGCAGTACTTC. Its translation is CASSRGSNPWVYEQYF.

The V gene is TRBV5-1, the J gene TRBJ2-1; D unresolved. Trimming removed 4 bases at V and 8 bases at J, with 22 bases between. Germline CDR1 and CDR2: SGHRS and YFSETQ. This CDR3 is built from 16 residues. The CDR3 here is CASSPYEHLATDEQFF. In nucleotides, the CDR3 is TGCGCCAGCAGCCCCTACGAGCACCTGGCTACGGATGAGCAGTTCTTC.

This clone was recorded a few times. V is TRBV7-2 and J is TRBJ2-5, with D possibly matching TRBD1 (6 bases). In germline, CDR1 is SGHTA, CDR2 FQGNSA. This CDR3 is 15 amino acids long. Trimming stripped 5 bases from V and 1 base from J, with 14 bases between. CDR3 amino acids: CASSLQTGIQETQYF. The CDR3 DNA reads TGTGCCAGCAGCCTCCAGACAGGCATCCAAGAGACCCAGTACTTC. The whole variable domain, filled in from reference TRBV7-2 and TRBJ2-5, reads GAGVSQSPSNKVTEKGKDVELRCDPISGHTALYWYRQSLGQGLEFLIYFQGNSAPDKSGLPSDRFSAERTGGSVSTLTIQRTQQEDSAVYLCASSLQTGIQETQYFGPGTRLLVL.

This clone was detected a few times. This chain uses TRBV30 with TRBJ1-1; D is ambiguous. The CDR3 runs 13 residues. V lost 4 bases and J lost 2, with 11 bases in between. From germline, CDR1 is GTSNPN and CDR2 SVGIG (reference sequence). This chain's CDR3 is CAWIQGANTEAFF. CDR3 in DNA: TGTGCCTGGATTCAAGGAGCCAACACTGAAGCTTTCTTT.

A few counts support this clone. The V gene is TRBV11-2, the J gene TRBJ2-4; D call uncertain. The germline V and J ends were trimmed by 5 bases and 5 bases, with 4 bases remaining between them. The germline gives CDR1 SGHAT, CDR2 FQNNGV. There are 11 residues in the CDR3. CDR3 DNA: TGTGCCAGCAGCCAACAAAACATTCAGTACTTC. This encodes CASSQQNIQYF.

This clone was counted only a few times. Other nucleotide sequences from this sample produce the same CDR3. This rearrangement joins TRBV10-3 to TRBJ1-1, with D perhaps matching TRBD1 (5 bases). This CDR3 spans 12 amino acids. Per germline, CDR1 ENHRY and CDR2 SYGVKD. V was clipped by 0 bases and J by 7 bases, with 6 bases between them. The CDR3 reads CAISESQGEAFF. In DNA, the CDR3 is TGTGCCATCAGTGAGTCGCAGGGTGAAGCTTTCTTT.

The sample holds a few counts of this clone. This chain uses TRBV4-1 with TRBJ2-3; 8 nucleotides line up with TRBD2. V lost 3 bases, J lost 0 bases, and 8 bases stayed unmatched. This CDR3 contains 17 residues. In germline, CDR1 is MGHRA, CDR2 YSYEKL. CDR3 bases: TGCGCCAGCAGCCAGATTTACGGGGGGGAGAGCACAGATACGCAGTATTTT. Protein: CASSQIYGGESTDTQYF.

This sequence joins TRBV14 and TRBJ2-2; D may be TRBD1 (6 bases). V gave up 3 bases and J gave up 8 bases, with 16 bases separating them. The CDR3 has 15 amino acids. Per germline, CDR1 SGHDN and CDR2 FVKESK. CDR3 DNA sequence: TGTGCCAGCAGCCAGCGACAGGCGGTGGCTGGGGAGCTGTTTTTT. It yields the protein CASSQRQAVAGELFF. Complete variable domain (other parts from reference TRBV14 and TRBJ2-2): EAGVTQFPSHSVIEKGQTVTLRCDPISGHDNLYWYRRVMGKEIKFLLHFVKESKQDESGMPNNRFLAERTGGTYSTLKVQPAELEDSGVYFCASSQRQAVAGELFFGEGSRLTVL.

The V call is TRBV4-2, the J call TRBJ2-1; a possible D gene is TRBD2 (5 bases). There are 14 residues in the CDR3. V was clipped by 0 bases and J by 7 bases, with 10 bases between them. In germline, CDR1 is LGHNA, CDR2 YNFKEQ. The CDR3 bases are TGTGCCAGCAGCCAAGACATCGAGGGTAATGAGCAGTTCTTC. Translating gives CASSQDIEGNEQFF.

This clone has more than one count but fewer than ten. The chain links TRBV4-2 to TRBJ2-2; no reliable D call. The CDR3 spans 18 residues. The V gene's germline CDR1 is LGHNA and CDR2 YNFKEQ. Trimming cost V 0 bases and J 0 bases, with 14 bases left between them. The CDR3 here is CASSQEVSRLTNTGELFF. The CDR3 DNA reads as TGTGCCAGCAGCCAAGAAGTCTCGAGGCTTACGAACACCGGGGAGCTGTTTTTT.

This clone occurred a few times. V is TRBV4-1 and J is TRBJ2-2; D not certain. This CDR3 spans 15 amino acids. V gave up 3 bases and J gave up 1 base, with 9 bases separating them. The germline gives CDR1 MGHRA, CDR2 YSYEKL. Here the CDR3 DNA reads TGCGCCAGCAGCCAGAGGACGGAGAACACCGGGGAGCTGTTTTTT. It codes for CASSQRTENTGELFF.